This TCR beta chain was obtained from a study of post-analysis software for immune sequencing data. Study-level information: Relapsing-remitting, secondary progressive and progressive-relapsing multiple sclerosis were all included among the disease courses.

Researchers reported that TCR beta cDNA libraries carried unique molecular identifiers. The source material, roughly 0.9 to 11 million T cells, gave rise to 400,000 to 550,000 cDNA molecules. TCRdb recomputed calls from the PCR reads with MiXCR, one row per CDR3 protein. This table holds some 700,000 distinct CDR3 sequences, 59% found once. About this clonotype: The antigen remains unidentified.

Study-wide findings and caveats: Multiple sclerosis patients showed significantly lower normalized Chao1 diversity than controls did. Analysis by F measure revealed that same-batch samples clustered strongly together.

The specimen sequenced was blood. The sequence was collected from a girl between 2 and 10 years old with multiple sclerosis.

The CDR3 DNA reads as TGCAGCGTCCACCCCTCGGCGGGTAGCGGGAGTGAGAGGTCCTACAATGAGCAGTTCTTC. Translation: CSVHPSAGSGSERSYNEQFF. V and J are TRBV29-1 and TRBJ2-1; 9 nucleotides match TRBD2. Per the germline V gene, CDR1 is SQVTM and CDR2 is ANQGSEA. CDR3 length: 20 residues. V was clipped by 6 bases and J by 1 base; unmatched bases: 22.